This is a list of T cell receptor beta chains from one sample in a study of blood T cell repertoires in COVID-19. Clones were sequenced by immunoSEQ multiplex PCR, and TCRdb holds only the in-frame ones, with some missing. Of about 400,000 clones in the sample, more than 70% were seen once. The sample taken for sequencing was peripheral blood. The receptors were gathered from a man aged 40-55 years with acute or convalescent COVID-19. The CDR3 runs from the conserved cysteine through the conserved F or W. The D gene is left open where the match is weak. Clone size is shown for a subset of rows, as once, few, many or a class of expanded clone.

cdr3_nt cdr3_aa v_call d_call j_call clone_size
TGTGCCAGCAGCCCCCGGGGGGGTTCCTACACAGATACGCAGTATTTT CASSPRGGSYTDTQYF TRBV11-2 TRBD2 TRBJ2-3 once
TGTGCCAGCAGTTACTCCGTTTTCGAAGAGGACTATGGCTACACCTTC CASSYSVFEEDYGYTF TRBV6-5 NA TRBJ1-2 NA
TGTGCCAGCAGCTTAGGGCAGGGCAACGAGCAGTACTTC CASSLGQGNEQYF TRBV7-9 NA TRBJ2-7 few
TGTGCCAGCAGCTTCAAGGGACAGATAAGCAATCAGCCCCAGCATTTT CASSFKGQISNQPQHF TRBV5-6 TRBD1 TRBJ1-5 NA
TGTGCCAGCAGCTGGACAGATAATTCACCCCTCCACTTT CASSWTDNSPLHF TRBV7-3 NA TRBJ1-6 NA
TGTGCCAGCAGCGTGGACAGGGGTTCGAACACCGGGGAGCTGTTTTTT CASSVDRGSNTGELFF TRBV5-4 TRBD1 TRBJ2-2 NA
TGTGCCAGCAGTTACTCCCGCTACGAGCAGTACTTC CASSYSRYEQYF TRBV6-2/TRBV6-3 NA TRBJ2-7 NA
TGTGCCAGCAGCGCGAACCGGGACATGTCGAACACTGAAGCTTTCTTT CASSANRDMSNTEAFF TRBV9 NA TRBJ1-1 NA
TGTGCCAGCAGCCGGGACACTTTCTACGAGCAGTACTTC CASSRDTFYEQYF TRBV4-2 NA TRBJ2-7 NA
TGTGCCAGTAGTATAGATCCGCCGATCCGTCTACTCACCTCTGGGGCCAACGTCCTGACTTTC CASSIDPPIRLLTSGANVLTF TRBV19 NA TRBJ2-6 few
TGTGCCAGCAGCTCAGGTAGACGCAGGAACACTGAAGCTTTCTTT CASSSGRRRNTEAFF TRBV5-5 NA TRBJ1-1 once
TGTGCCACCAGCAGAGGACTAGCGGGAGGTAGAGGCACAGATACGCAGTATTTT CATSRGLAGGRGTDTQYF TRBV15 TRBD2 TRBJ2-3 NA
TGTGCCAGCAGTTACGACAACAGGGGTTACGAGCAGTACTTC CASSYDNRGYEQYF TRBV6-5 TRBD1 TRBJ2-7 NA
TGTGCCAGCAGTCCGGGGACAGGGGGCTTCCCCCCCTACGAGCAGTACTTC CASSPGTGGFPPYEQYF TRBV2 TRBD1 TRBJ2-7 NA
TGTGCCAGCAGCTTTAGGCCGGGGGACAGGGGAGGCTACACCTTC CASSFRPGDRGGYTF TRBV7-2 TRBD1 TRBJ1-2 few
TGTGCCAGCAGTTTACCCGGGACAGTCTCCTACGAGCAGTACTTC CASSLPGTVSYEQYF TRBV28 TRBD1 TRBJ2-7 NA
TGTGCCAGTAGTTTACAGGGAGAGCCTCAGCCCCAGCATTTT CASSLQGEPQPQHF TRBV19 NA TRBJ1-5 NA
TGTGCCAGCAGACCCGGACAGGGGGCTGACAGAAACACCATATATTTT CASRPGQGADRNTIYF TRBV11-2 TRBD1 TRBJ1-3 NA
TGTGCCAGCAGCTCCGACAATAACTATGGCTACACCTTC CASSSDNNYGYTF TRBV7-2 NA TRBJ1-2 NA
TGCAGCGGAGGCCGCCAGGGGGAGACCCAGTACTTC CSGGRQGETQYF TRBV29-1 NA TRBJ2-5 NA
TGTGCCAGCAGTTTATTACAGGGTTACGAGCAGTACTTC CASSLLQGYEQYF TRBV28 NA TRBJ2-7 NA
TGTGCCACCAGCGCGAAGGAACAGGGCCTGACGGCCGAGCAGTTCTTC CATSAKEQGLTAEQFF TRBV24-1 NA TRBJ2-1 NA
TGTGCCAGCTCACCGGGACAGAGCTCTGGAAACACCATATATTTT CASSPGQSSGNTIYF TRBV18 TRBD1 TRBJ1-3 NA
TGTGCCTGGGCGGGGACTAGCGGATACAATGAGCAGTTCTTC CAWAGTSGYNEQFF TRBV30 TRBD2 TRBJ2-1 NA
TGCAGCGTTGAAAAATCGGGGGAGGTCTACGAGCAGTACTTC CSVEKSGEVYEQYF TRBV29-1 NA TRBJ2-7 NA
TGCAGCGTTTTGTTCACCGGAGGCAATCAGCCCCAGCATTTT CSVLFTGGNQPQHF TRBV29-1 NA TRBJ1-5 NA
TGTGCCACCCAAGAGGGCGGATCCTACGAGCAGTACTTC CATQEGGSYEQYF TRBV2 NA TRBJ2-7 NA
TGTGCCAGCAGCCTACGGACTAGCGGGATAGGGGGGGAGCTGTTTTTT CASSLRTSGIGGELFF TRBV9 TRBD2 TRBJ2-2 NA
TGTGCCAGCAGCCACCCCTCGGCTAATGAAAAACTGTTTTTT CASSHPSANEKLFF TRBV6-6 NA TRBJ1-4 NA
TGTGCCATCAGTGAACCGGGCTCCTACAATGAGCAGTTCTTC CAISEPGSYNEQFF TRBV10-3 NA TRBJ2-1 NA
TGTGCCAGCAGTTACGGTTATGGGCACCGCCAAGAGACCCAGTACTTC CASSYGYGHRQETQYF TRBV6-5 NA TRBJ2-5 NA
TGTGCCATCAGTGAAACGGGACAGGGTAGAAACTATGGCTACACCTTC CAISETGQGRNYGYTF TRBV10-3 TRBD1 TRBJ1-2 NA
TGCGCCAGCAGCTCCCCGGGGGGGCTCGGGGAGCTGTTTTTT CASSSPGGLGELFF TRBV5-1 TRBD2 TRBJ2-2 NA
TGTGCCAGAAGAGGGACATTCGAACTTCCTGGGGCCAACGTCCTGACTTTC CARRGTFELPGANVLTF TRBV7-5 NA TRBJ2-6 NA
TGTGCCATCAGGACAGGAGGCCACGAGCAGTACTTC CAIRTGGHEQYF TRBV10-3 NA TRBJ2-7 NA
TGCGCCAGCAGCTCCGGGACTGATAATGAAAAACTGTTTTTT CASSSGTDNEKLFF TRBV5-1 NA TRBJ1-4 NA
TGTGCCACCAGCAAGGGACTAGCGGGAGGGCGACCTAGCACAGATACGCAGTATTTT CATSKGLAGGRPSTDTQYF TRBV15 TRBD2 TRBJ2-3 NA
TGTGCCAGCAGTCGAGGAGGACAGGGCGTGCCACCCCTCCACTTT CASSRGGQGVPPLHF TRBV28 TRBD1 TRBJ1-6 NA
TGTGCCAGCAGCCAAGAGGTAGCTAGCCCCAACCTGCAGTTCTTC CASSQEVASPNLQFF TRBV14 NA TRBJ2-1 NA
TGCAGCGTGAGGACCGGGGGAAATTCACCCCTCCACTTT CSVRTGGNSPLHF TRBV29-1 NA TRBJ1-6 NA
TGCGCCAGCAGCACAGGGCGCCGGGCTGAAGCTTTCTTT CASSTGRRAEAFF TRBV5-1 NA TRBJ1-1 NA
TGCGCCAGCAGCCATAGAGCCGGGACAGGGGGACTTGAAGCTTTCTTT CASSHRAGTGGLEAFF TRBV4-1 TRBD1 TRBJ1-1 NA
TGCGCCAGCAGGGGGGGGGCAGGGTATAGGGACACTGAAGCTTTCTTT CASRGGAGYRDTEAFF TRBV10-2 NA TRBJ1-1 NA
TGTGCCAGCAGCGTAGTCAAGGGAGGGTCCGACTACACCTTC CASSVVKGGSDYTF TRBV9 NA TRBJ1-2 NA
TGTGCCAGCAGCTTAGCGCTAGCGGGGGGGCCCTATGAGCAGTTCTTC CASSLALAGGPYEQFF TRBV7-2 TRBD2 TRBJ2-1 NA
TGTGCCAGCAGGACAGACAGGGGGAGCAATCAGCCCCAGCATTTT CASRTDRGSNQPQHF TRBV6-5 TRBD1 TRBJ1-5 NA